A selection of T cell receptor beta chains follows, all from one sample in a study of CD8 T cells in Susac syndrome. TCRdb re-analysed the immunoSEQ multiplex PCR reads in MiXCR, keeping a single row per CDR3 protein. This repertoire shows around 80,000 distinct CDR3 sequences, roughly nine tenths found once; its top ten account for less than 0.6%. The sample consisted of CD8+ T cells from PBMCs. The receptors stem from a human donor with multiple sclerosis. CDR3s include the opening cysteine and the closing phenylalanine or tryptophan. Each record gives: V gene, J gene, clone size, D gene, CDR3 protein, CDR3 DNA. A D gene is named only where the DNA matches it firmly. Size is stated for part of the rows, as once, few or many counts, or as a class when the clone is expanded.

V gene: TRBV9
J gene: TRBJ1-5
clone size: once
D gene: -
CDR3 protein: CASSGGGQPQHF
CDR3 DNA: TGTGCCAGCAGCGGAGGGGGGCAGCCCCAGCATTTT

V gene: TRBV30
J gene: TRBJ1-2
clone size: -
D gene: -
CDR3 protein: CAWSTTGTAPDGYTF
CDR3 DNA: TGTGCCTGGAGTACCACAGGGACGGCCCCCGATGGCTACACCTTC

V gene: TRBV7-5
J gene: TRBJ1-1
clone size: -
D gene: -
CDR3 protein: CISVPEGTTGLTEAFF
CDR3 DNA: -

V gene: TRBV5-6
J gene: TRBJ2-1
clone size: few
D gene: TRBD1
CDR3 protein: CASSHRTGSSYNEQFF
CDR3 DNA: TGTGCCAGCAGCCATCGGACAGGGAGCTCCTACAATGAGCAGTTCTTC

V gene: TRBV4-1
J gene: TRBJ2-2
clone size: few
D gene: -
CDR3 protein: CASSQGWREQGTGELFF
CDR3 DNA: TGCGCTAGCAGCCAAGGTTGGCGGGAGCAGGGGACCGGGGAGCTGTTTTTT

V gene: TRBV28
J gene: TRBJ1-1
clone size: -
D gene: TRBD1
CDR3 protein: CASSLGDRGLRNTEAFF
CDR3 DNA: TGTGCCAGCAGTTTGGGGGACAGGGGGCTTAGGAACACTGAAGCTTTCTTT

V gene: TRBV21-1
J gene: TRBJ2-1
clone size: -
D gene: -
CDR3 protein: CASSKEKRGTSLNEQFF
CDR3 DNA: TGTGCCAGCAGCAAAGAGAAGAGGGGGACTTCACTCAATGAGCAGTTCTTC

V gene: TRBV6-2/TRBV6-3
J gene: TRBJ2-7
clone size: -
D gene: -
CDR3 protein: CASSYGRGMGYEQYF
CDR3 DNA: TGTGCCAGCAGTTACGGTCGGGGGATGGGCTACGAGCAGTACTTC

V gene: TRBV12-3/TRBV12-4
J gene: TRBJ2-1
clone size: -
D gene: -
CDR3 protein: CASSTYLASSYNEQFF
CDR3 DNA: TGTGCCAGCAGTACTTACTTAGCGAGCTCCTACAATGAGCAGTTCTTC

V gene: TRBV4-3
J gene: TRBJ2-1
clone size: -
D gene: -
CDR3 protein: CASSQNWGALNEQFF
CDR3 DNA: TGCGCCAGCAGCCAGAACTGGGGAGCGCTCAATGAGCAGTTCTTC

V gene: TRBV4-1
J gene: TRBJ1-3
clone size: -
D gene: -
CDR3 protein: CASSPRQQPGNTIYF
CDR3 DNA: TGCGCCAGCAGCCCGAGACAGCAACCTGGAAACACCATATATTTT

V gene: TRBV7-8
J gene: TRBJ2-7
clone size: few
D gene: -
CDR3 protein: CASSATYEQYF
CDR3 DNA: TGTGCCAGCAGCGCGACCTACGAGCAGTACTTC

V gene: TRBV9
J gene: TRBJ2-2
clone size: -
D gene: -
CDR3 protein: CASSFHPPGASGELFF
CDR3 DNA: TGTGCCAGCAGCTTCCACCCCCCGGGGGCTTCCGGGGAGCTGTTTTTT

V gene: TRBV7-9
J gene: TRBJ2-5
clone size: -
D gene: -
CDR3 protein: CASGDSKVQETQYF
CDR3 DNA: TGTGCCAGCGGGGACTCAAAGGTCCAAGAGACCCAGTACTTC

V gene: TRBV29-1
J gene: TRBJ1-1
clone size: -
D gene: -
CDR3 protein: CSVWTPGGTEAFF
CDR3 DNA: TGCAGCGTTTGGACTCCCGGAGGTACTGAAGCTTTCTTT

V gene: TRBV6-5
J gene: TRBJ2-1
clone size: -
D gene: -
CDR3 protein: CASSSLLTENSYNEQFF
CDR3 DNA: TGTGCCAGCAGTTCACTTCTGACAGAAAACTCCTACAATGAGCAGTTCTTC

V gene: TRBV15
J gene: TRBJ2-6
clone size: -
D gene: -
CDR3 protein: CATSRGTYSGANVLTF
CDR3 DNA: TGTGCCACCAGCAGAGGCACCTACTCTGGGGCCAACGTCCTGACTTTC

V gene: TRBV19
J gene: TRBJ2-5
clone size: few
D gene: -
CDR3 protein: CASSIGVWETQYF
CDR3 DNA: TGTGCCAGTAGTATAGGGGTATGGGAGACCCAGTACTTC

V gene: TRBV4-1
J gene: TRBJ1-4
clone size: -
D gene: -
CDR3 protein: CASSLEGTNEKLFF
CDR3 DNA: TGCGCCAGCAGCCTGGAAGGGACTAATGAAAAACTGTTTTTT

V gene: TRBV9
J gene: TRBJ2-7
clone size: -
D gene: -
CDR3 protein: CASSMGTQGYEQYF
CDR3 DNA: TGTGCCAGCAGCATGGGGACGCAGGGCTACGAGCAGTACTTC

V gene: TRBV20-1
J gene: TRBJ2-3
clone size: -
D gene: -
CDR3 protein: CSAREGVGEDTQYF
CDR3 DNA: TGCAGTGCTAGGGAAGGGGTGGGTGAGGATACGCAGTATTTT